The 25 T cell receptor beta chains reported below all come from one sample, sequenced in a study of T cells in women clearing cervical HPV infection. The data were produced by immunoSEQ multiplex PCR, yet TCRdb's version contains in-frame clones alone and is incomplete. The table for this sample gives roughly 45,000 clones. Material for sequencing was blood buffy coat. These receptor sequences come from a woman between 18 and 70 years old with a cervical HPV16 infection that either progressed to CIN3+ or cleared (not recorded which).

The CDR3 bases that were read are TGCGCCAGCAGCTTCGGCGGGGGGTTTAGCACAGATACG. Encoded protein: CASSFGGGFSTDT. The full CDR3 sequence reads CASSFGGGFSTDTQYF. The genes are TRBV5-1 and TRBJ2-3; 8 positions agree with TRBD2. The read stops 3 residues short of the end of the CDR3; the missing end is completed from the germline J gene. The germline gives CDR1 SGHRS, CDR2 YFSETQ. The junction had 5 bases not matched to a gene; V was cut back by 2 bases and J by 0 bases. The CDR3 has 16 amino acids. The variable domain in full, with the rest retrieved from reference TRBV5-1 and TRBJ2-3, is KAGVTQTPRYLIKTRGQQVTLSCSPISGHRSVSWYQQTPGQGLQFLFEYFSETQRNKGNFPGRFSGRQFSNSRSEMNVSTLELGDSALYLCASSFGGGFSTDTQYFGPGTRLTVL.

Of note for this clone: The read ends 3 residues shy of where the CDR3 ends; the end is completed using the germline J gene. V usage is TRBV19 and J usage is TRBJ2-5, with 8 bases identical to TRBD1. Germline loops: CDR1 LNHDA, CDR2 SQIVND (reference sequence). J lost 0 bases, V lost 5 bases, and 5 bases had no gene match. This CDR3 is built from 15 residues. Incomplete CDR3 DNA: TGTGCCAGTAGTTCCGGACAGGGCAACCAAGAGACC. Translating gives CASSSGQGNQET. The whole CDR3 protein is CASSSGQGNQETQYF.

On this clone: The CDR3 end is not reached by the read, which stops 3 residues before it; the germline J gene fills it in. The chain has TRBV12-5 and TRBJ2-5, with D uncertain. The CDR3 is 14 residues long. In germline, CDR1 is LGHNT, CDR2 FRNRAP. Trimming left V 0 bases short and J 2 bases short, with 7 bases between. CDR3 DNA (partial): TGTGCTAGTGGTTTGGTACCCCAGCAAGAGACC. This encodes CASGLVPQQET. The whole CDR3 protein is CASGLVPQQETQYF. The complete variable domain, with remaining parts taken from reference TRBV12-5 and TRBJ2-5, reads DARVTQTPRHKVTEMGQEVTMRCQPILGHNTVFWYRQTMMQGLELLAYFRNRAPLDDSGMPKDRFSAEMPDATLATLKIQPSEPRDSAVYFCASGLVPQQETQYFGPGTRLLVL.

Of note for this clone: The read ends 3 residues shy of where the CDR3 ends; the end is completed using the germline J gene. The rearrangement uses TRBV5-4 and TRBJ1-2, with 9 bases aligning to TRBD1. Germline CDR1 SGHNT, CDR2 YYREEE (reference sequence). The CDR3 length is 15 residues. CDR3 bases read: TGTGCCAGCAGCCTCCCGACAGGGGGAAGCTACGGC. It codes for CASSLPTGGSYG. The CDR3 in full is CASSLPTGGSYGYTF.

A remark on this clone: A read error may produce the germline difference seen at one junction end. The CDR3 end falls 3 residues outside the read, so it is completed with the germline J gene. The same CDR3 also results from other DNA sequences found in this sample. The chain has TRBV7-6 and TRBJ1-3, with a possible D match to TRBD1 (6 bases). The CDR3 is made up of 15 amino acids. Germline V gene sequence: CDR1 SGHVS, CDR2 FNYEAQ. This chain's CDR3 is CASSLRQGLGNTIYF. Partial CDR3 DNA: TGTGCCAGCAGCTTAAGGCAGGGGCTTGGAAACACA.

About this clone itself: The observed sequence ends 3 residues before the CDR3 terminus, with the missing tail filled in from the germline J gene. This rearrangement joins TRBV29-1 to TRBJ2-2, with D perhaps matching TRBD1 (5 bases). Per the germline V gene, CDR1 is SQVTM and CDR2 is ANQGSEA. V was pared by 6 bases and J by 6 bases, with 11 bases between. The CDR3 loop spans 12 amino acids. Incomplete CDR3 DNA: TGCAGCGTGACAGTCGATCCCGGGGAG. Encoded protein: CSVTVDPGE. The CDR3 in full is CSVTVDPGELFF.

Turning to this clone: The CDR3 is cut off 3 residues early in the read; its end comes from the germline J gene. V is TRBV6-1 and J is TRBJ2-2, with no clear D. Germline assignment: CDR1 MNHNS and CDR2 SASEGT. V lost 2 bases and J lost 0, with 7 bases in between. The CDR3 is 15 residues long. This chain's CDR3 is CASSETRANTGELFF. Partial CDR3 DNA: TGTGCCAGCAGTGAAACCAGAGCGAACACCGGGGAG.

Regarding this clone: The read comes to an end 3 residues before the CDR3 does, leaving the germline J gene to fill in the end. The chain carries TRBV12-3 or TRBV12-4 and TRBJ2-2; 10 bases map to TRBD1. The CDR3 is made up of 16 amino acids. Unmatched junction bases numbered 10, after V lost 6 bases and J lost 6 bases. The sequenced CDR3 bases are TGTGCCAGCAGACTCACCGGGACAGGGGTAGCCGGGGAG. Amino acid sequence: CASRLTGTGVAGE. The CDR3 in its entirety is CASRLTGTGVAGELFF.

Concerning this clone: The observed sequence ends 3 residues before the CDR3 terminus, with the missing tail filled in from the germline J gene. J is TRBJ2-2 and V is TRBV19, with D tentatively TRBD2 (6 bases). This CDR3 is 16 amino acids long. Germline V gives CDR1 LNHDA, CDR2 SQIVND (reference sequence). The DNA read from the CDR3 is TGTGCCAGTAGTTTTTCAGCGGGCTTTGGGGCCAACGTG. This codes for CASSFSAGFGANV. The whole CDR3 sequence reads CASSFSAGFGANVLFF.

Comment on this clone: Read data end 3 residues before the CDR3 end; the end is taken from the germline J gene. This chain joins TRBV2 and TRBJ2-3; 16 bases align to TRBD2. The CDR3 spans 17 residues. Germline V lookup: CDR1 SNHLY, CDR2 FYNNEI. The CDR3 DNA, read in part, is TGTGCCAGCAGCCCGGGACTAGCGGGGGGGTTAGGAGAGACG. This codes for CASSPGLAGGLGET. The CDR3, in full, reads CASSPGLAGGLGETQYF.

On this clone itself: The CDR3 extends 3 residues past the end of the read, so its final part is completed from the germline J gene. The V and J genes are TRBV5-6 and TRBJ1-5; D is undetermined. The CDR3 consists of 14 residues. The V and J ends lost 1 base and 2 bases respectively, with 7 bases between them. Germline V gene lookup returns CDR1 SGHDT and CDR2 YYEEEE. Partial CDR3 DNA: TGTGCCAGCAGCTTGTTGCAGGGCAATCAGCCC. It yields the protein CASSLLQGNQP. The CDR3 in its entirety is CASSLLQGNQPQHF.

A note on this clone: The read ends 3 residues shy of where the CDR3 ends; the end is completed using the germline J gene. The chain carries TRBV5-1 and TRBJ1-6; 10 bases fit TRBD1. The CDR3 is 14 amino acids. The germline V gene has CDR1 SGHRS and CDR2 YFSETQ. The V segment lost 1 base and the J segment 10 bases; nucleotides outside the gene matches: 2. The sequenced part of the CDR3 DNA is TGCGCCAGCAGCTTGCTGGACAGGGGGTCACCC. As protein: CASSLLDRGSP. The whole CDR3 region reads CASSLLDRGSPLHF.

This CDR3 reads CASSSSRGDGEQFF. The covered CDR3 bases are TGTGCCAGTAGTAGTTCTCGAGGTGATGGTGAG. The chain joins TRBV19 to TRBJ2-1, with no clear D. Read data end 3 residues before the CDR3 end; the end is taken from the germline J gene. Germline values: CDR1 LNHDA, CDR2 SQIVND (reference sequence). V was clipped by 4 bases and J by 9 bases, with 16 bases between them. This CDR3 is built from 14 residues.

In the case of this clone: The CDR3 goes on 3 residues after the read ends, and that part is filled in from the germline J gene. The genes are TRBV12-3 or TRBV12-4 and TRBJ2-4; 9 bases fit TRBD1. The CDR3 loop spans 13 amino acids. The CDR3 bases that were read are TGTGCCAGCAGTTTATTTAGACAGGGGGAT. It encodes CASSLFRQGD. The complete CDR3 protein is CASSLFRQGDQYF.

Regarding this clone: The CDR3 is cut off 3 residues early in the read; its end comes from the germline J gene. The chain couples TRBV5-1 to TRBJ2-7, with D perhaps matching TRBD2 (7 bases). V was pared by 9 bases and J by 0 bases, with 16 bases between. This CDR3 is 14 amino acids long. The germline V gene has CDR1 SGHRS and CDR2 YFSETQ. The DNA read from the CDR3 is TGCGCCACCCACGGGGGGCCAAACTCCTACGAG. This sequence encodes CATHGGPNSYE. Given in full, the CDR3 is CATHGGPNSYEQYF.

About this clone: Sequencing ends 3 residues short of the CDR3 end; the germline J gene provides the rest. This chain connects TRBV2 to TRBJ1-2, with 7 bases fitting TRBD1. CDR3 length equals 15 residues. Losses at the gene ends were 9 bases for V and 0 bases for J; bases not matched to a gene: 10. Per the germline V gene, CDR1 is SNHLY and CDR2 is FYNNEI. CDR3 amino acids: CASAGRDSSNYGYTF. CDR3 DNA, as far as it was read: TGTGCCAGTGCCGGGAGGGACAGTTCTAACTATGGC.

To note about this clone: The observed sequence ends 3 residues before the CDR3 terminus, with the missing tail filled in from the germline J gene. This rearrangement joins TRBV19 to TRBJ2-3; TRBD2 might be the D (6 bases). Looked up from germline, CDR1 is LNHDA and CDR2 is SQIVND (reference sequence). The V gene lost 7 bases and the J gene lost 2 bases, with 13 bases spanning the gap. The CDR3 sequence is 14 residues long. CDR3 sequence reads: CASTARGFTDTQYF. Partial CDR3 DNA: TGTGCCAGTACTGCGCGGGGTTTCACAGATACG.

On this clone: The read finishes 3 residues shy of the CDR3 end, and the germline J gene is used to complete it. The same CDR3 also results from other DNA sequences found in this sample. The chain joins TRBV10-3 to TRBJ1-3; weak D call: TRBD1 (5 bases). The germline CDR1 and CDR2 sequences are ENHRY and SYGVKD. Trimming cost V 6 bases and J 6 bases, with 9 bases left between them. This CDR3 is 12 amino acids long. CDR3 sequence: CAIRQGENTIYF. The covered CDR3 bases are TGTGCCATCAGACAAGGGGAAAACACC.

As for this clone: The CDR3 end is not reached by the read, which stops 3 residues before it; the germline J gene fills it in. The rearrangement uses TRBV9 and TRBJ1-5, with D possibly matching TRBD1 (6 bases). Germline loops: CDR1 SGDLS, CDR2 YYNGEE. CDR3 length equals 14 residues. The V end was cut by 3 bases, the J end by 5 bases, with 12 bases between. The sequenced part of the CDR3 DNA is TGTGCCAGCAGCGAGGGGGGGGGAGATCAGCCC. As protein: CASSEGGGDQP. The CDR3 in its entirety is CASSEGGGDQPQHF. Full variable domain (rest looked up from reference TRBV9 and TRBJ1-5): DSGVTQTPKHLITATGQRVTLRCSPRSGDLSVYWYQQSLDQGLQFLIQYYNGEERAKGNILERFSAQQFPDLHSELNLSSLELGDSALYFCASSEGGGDQPQHFGDGTRLSIL.

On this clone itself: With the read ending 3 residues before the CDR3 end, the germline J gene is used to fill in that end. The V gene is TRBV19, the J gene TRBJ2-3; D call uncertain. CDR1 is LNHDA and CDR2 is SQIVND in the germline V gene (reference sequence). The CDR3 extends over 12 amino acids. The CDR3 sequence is CASSIDQETQYF. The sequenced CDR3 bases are TGTGCCAGTAGTATAGATCAGGAGACG. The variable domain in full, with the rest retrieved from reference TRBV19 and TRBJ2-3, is DGGITQSPKYLFRKEGQNVTLSCEQNLNHDAMYWYRQDPGQGLRLIYYSQIVNDFQKGDIAEGYSVSREKKESFPLTVTSAQKNPTAFYLCASSIDQETQYFGPGTRLTVL.

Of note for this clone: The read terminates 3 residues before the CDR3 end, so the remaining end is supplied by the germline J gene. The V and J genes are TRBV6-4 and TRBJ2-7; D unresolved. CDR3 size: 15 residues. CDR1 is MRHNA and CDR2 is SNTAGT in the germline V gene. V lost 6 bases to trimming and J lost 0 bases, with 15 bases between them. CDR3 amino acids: CASSEQPTRSYEQYF. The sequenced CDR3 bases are TGTGCCAGCAGCGAGCAACCTACCCGCTCCTACGAG.

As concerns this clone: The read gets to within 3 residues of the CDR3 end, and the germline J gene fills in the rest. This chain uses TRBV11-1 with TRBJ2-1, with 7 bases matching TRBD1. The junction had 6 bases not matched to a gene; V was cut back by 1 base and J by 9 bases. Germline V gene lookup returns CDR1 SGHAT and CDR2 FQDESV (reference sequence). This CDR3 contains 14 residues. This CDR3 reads CASSLVVWDSEQFF. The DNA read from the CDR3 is TGTGCCAGCAGCTTAGTCGTTTGGGACAGTGAG.

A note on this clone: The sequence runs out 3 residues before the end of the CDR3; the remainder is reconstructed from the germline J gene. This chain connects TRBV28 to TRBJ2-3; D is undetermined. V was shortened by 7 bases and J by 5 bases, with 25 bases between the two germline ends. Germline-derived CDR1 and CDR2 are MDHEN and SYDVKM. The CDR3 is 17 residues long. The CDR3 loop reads CASTPVAANSIRDTQYF. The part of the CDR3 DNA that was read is TGTGCCAGCACCCCCGTGGCGGCCAACTCCATCCGAGATACG.

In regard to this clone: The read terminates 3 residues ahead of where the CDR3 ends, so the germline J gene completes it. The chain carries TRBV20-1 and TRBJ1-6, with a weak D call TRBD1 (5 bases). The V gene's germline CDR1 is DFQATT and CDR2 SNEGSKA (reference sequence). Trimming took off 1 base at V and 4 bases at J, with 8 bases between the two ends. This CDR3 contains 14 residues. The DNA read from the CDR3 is TGCAGTGCTAGAGGGACAAATTATAATTCACCC. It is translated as CSARGTNYNSP. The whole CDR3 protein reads CSARGTNYNSPLHF.

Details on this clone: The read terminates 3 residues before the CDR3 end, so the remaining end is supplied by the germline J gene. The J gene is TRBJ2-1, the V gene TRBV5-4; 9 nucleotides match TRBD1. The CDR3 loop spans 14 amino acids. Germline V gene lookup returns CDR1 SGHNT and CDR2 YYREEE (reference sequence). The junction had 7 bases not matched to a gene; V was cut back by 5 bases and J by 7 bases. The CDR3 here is CASRKQGANNEQFF. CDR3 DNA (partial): TGTGCCAGCAGAAAACAGGGGGCTAATAATGAG.